This entry lists 6 T cell receptor beta chains sequenced from one sample in a study of tissue T cells after allogeneic stem cell transplantation. Time point meaning: mouse harvest day 7 after allogeneic transplant. Tail vein injection delivered 10^7 T-cell-depleted bone marrow cells and 10^6 splenic CD5+ T cells. Repertoires were generated with immunoSEQ multiplex PCR, while TCRdb's copy carries only in-frame clones and drops some. The profile covers 800 to 1,100 clones, with about 60% appearing a single time and over 15% taken by the ten largest. Sequenced input: liver tissue. The receptor set was obtained from a female BALB/c mouse given C57BL/6 T cells with graft-versus-host disease after an allogeneic hematopoietic cell transplant.

Comments on this clone: Gene names follow the mouse nomenclature. The DNA ends 1 residue before the CDR3 does, and the rest of the CDR3 is filled in from the germline J gene. This rearrangement joins TRBV19 to TRBJ2-1; 7 positions agree with TRBD1. The CDR3 has 15 residues. The germline V gene encodes CDR1 FNHDT and CDR2 SITEND (reference sequence). V shed 3 bases and J 1 base; nucleotides not matched to a gene: 4. CDR3 DNA, as far as it was read: TGTGCCAGCAGTAACCCGGGACAGAACTATGCTGAGCAGTTC. This encodes CASSNPGQNYAEQF. In full, the CDR3 is CASSNPGQNYAEQFF.

This clone has a single count. Gene names follow the mouse nomenclature. The read stops 1 residue short of the end of the CDR3; the missing end is completed from the germline J gene. V gene TRBV13-1 combines with J gene TRBJ2-1; no reliable D call. In germline, CDR1 is NSHNY, CDR2 SYGAGN. V lost 2 bases and J 1 base, leaving 4 bases between the germline ends. The CDR3 contains 13 residues. CDR3 in amino acids: CASSEANYAEQFF. CDR3 DNA (partial): TGTGCCAGCAGTGAGGCCAACTATGCTGAGCAGTTC.

Worth noting for this clone: Genes and germline come from the mouse. The CDR3 DNA, read in part, is TGTGCCAGCAGTCCTGTTTCCAACGAAAGATTATTT. Protein sequence: CASSPVSNERLF. The full CDR3 is CASSPVSNERLFF. The V and J genes are TRBV26 and TRBJ1-4, with D uncertain. Coverage ceases 1 residue before the CDR3 finishes, and the germline J gene fills in the end. The V end was cut by 4 bases, the J end by 0 bases, with 3 bases between. In germline, CDR1 is KGHPV, CDR2 FQNQEV (reference sequence). The CDR3 has 13 residues.

On this clone itself: Any gene name here is a mouse gene name. From the germline J gene comes the end of the CDR3, since the read stops 1 residue before it. The J gene is TRBJ2-1, the V gene TRBV1; 10 nucleotides align to TRBD2. Per germline, CDR1 NSQYPW and CDR2 LRSPGD (reference sequence). The CDR3 has 15 residues. After removal of 1 base from V and 7 bases from J, the junction contained 4 bases not matched to a gene. This chain's CDR3 is CTCSAGTGGLAEQFF. Partial CDR3 DNA: TGCACCTGCAGTGCAGGGACTGGGGGATTGGCTGAGCAGTTC.

As concerns this clone: Mouse germline and gene names are used. The read terminates 1 residue ahead of where the CDR3 ends, so the germline J gene completes it. This chain joins TRBV1 and TRBJ2-7; unclear D gene. The CDR3 extends over 13 amino acids. Germline V gene lookup returns CDR1 NSQYPW and CDR2 LRSPGD (reference sequence). V dropped 1 base and J dropped 4 bases, with 8 bases sitting between them. The CDR3 bases that were read are TGCACCTGCAGTGCAGTTCAGCCATATGAACAGTAC. Amino acid sequence: CTCSAVQPYEQY. The whole CDR3 sequence is CTCSAVQPYEQYF.

As concerns this clone: The gene symbols are mouse symbols. The read gets to within 1 residue of the CDR3 end, and the germline J gene fills in the rest. This rearrangement joins TRBV13-2 to TRBJ1-4; D is perhaps TRBD1 (6 bases). Between the trimmed V and J ends, which lost 1 base and 6 bases, there was a span of 13 bases. Germline-derived CDR1 and CDR2 are NNHNN and SYGAGS (reference sequence). The CDR3 sequence is 15 residues long. This CDR3 is CASGDKGGRDERLFF. The sequenced part of the CDR3 DNA is TGTGCCAGCGGTGATAAGGGGGGCAGGGACGAAAGATTATTT.